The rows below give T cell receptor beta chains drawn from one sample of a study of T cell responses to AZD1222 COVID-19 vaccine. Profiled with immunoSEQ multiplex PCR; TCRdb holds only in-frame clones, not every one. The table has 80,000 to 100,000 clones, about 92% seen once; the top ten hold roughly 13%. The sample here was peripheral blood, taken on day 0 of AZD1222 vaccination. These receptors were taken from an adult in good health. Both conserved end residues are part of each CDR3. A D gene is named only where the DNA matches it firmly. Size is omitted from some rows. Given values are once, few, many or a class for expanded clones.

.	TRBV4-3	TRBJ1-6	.	TGCGCCAGCACTGAGGGTCGTTCCTATAATTCACCCCTCCACTTT	CASTEGRSYNSPLHF
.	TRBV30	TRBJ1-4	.	TGTGCTACGCGGGGGGCCCATGAAAAACTGTTTTTT	CATRGAHEKLFF
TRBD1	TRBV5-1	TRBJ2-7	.	TGCGCCAGCAGCTTGGAGGACAGGAGCTCCTACGAGCAGTACTTC	CASSLEDRSSYEQYF
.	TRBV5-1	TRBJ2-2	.	TGCGCCAGCAGCCCGGGGTCCAGTGGGGCCGGGGAGCTGTTTTTT	CASSPGSSGAGELFF
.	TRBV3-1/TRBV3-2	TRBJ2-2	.	TGTGCCAGCAGCCAAGATTTTGCGGCCGGGGAGCTGTTTTTT	CASSQDFAAGELFF
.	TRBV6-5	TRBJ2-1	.	TGTGCCAGCAGTTACCGACAGTCCTACAATGAGCAGTTCTTC	CASSYRQSYNEQFF
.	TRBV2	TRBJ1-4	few	TGTGCCAGCTGGGGGGGGAGTGAAAAACTGTTTTTT	CASWGGSEKLFF
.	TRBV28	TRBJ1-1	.	TGTGCCAGCAGTTTGCGGGAGGGGGTCAAAGCTTTCTTT	CASSLREGVKAFF
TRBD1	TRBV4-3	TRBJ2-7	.	TGCGCCAGCAGCCAAGACGTGACAGGGGGCCTCGAGCAGTACTTC	CASSQDVTGGLEQYF
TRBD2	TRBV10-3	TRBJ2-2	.	TGTGCCATCAGTGGGGGAGGGGAGAACACCGGGGAGCTGTTTTTT	CAISGGGENTGELFF
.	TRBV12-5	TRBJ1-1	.	TGTGCTAGTGGTTTGACGCGGGCGAACACTGAAGCTTTCTTT	CASGLTRANTEAFF
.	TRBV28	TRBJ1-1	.	TGTGCCAGCAGTTTCATCGGGCCTAAGGTCACTGAAGCTTTCTTT	CASSFIGPKVTEAFF
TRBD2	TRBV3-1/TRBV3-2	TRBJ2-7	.	TGTGCCAGCAGCCAAGCCCCCCCCCTAGCGGGAGGGCCTTACGAGCAGTACTTC	CASSQAPPLAGGPYEQYF
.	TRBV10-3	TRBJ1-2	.	TGTGCCATCAGGGGGGAAGGTGGTTATGGCTACACCTTC	CAIRGEGGYGYTF
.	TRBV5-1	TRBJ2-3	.	TGCGCCAGCAGCTCCGGATCAGGGGTCTCAGATACGCAGTATTTT	CASSSGSGVSDTQYF
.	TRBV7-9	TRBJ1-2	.	TGTGCCAGCAGCTTAAATACAAGACTATACTATGGCTACACCTTC	CASSLNTRLYYGYTF
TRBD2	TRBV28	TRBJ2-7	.	TGTGCCAGCAGTCCTGTTGGACTAGCGGGAGGGAGGTACGAGCAGTACTTC	CASSPVGLAGGRYEQYF
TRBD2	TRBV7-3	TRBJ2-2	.	TGTGCCAGCAGCTTAGGACTAGCGGGAGGCACCGGGGAGCTGTTTTTT	CASSLGLAGGTGELFF
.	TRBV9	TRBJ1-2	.	TGTGCCAGCAGCGGACTACAGGGTTCAGGCTACACCTTC	CASSGLQGSGYTF
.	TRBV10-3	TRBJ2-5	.	TGTGCCATCAGTGACTCGGACGGCCAAGAGACCCAGTACTTC	CAISDSDGQETQYF
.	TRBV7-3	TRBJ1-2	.	TGTGCCAGCAGCGAAAGACAGGCTAACTATGGCTACACCTTC	CASSERQANYGYTF
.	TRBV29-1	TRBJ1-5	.	TGCAGCGTCGCGAGGGGGGTAAATCAGCCCCAGCATTTT	CSVARGVNQPQHF
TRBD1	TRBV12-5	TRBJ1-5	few	TGTGCTTCTGGACAGGGGGATAGCAATCAGCCCCAGCATTTT	CASGQGDSNQPQHF
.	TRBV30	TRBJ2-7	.	TGTGCCTGGAATCTCGACAGCTACGAGCAGTACTTC	CAWNLDSYEQYF
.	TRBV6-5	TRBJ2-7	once	TGTGCCAGCAGTTACCTCAGGGGTCGAAGCTCCTACGAGCAGTACTTC	CASSYLRGRSSYEQYF
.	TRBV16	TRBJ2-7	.	TGTGCCAGCAGCCTTGGAAGGAGAGACTACGAGCAGTACTTC	CASSLGRRDYEQYF
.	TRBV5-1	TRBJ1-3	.	TGCGCCAGCAGCTTATACGGGAACCCAGTCAGTGGAAACACCATATATTTT	CASSLYGNPVSGNTIYF
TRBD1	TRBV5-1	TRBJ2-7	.	TGCGCCAGCAGCCCAGGGACAGGAGGTGGCTACGAGCAGTACTTC	CASSPGTGGGYEQYF
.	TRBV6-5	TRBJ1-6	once	TGTGCCAGCAGTTACGGTAGCTATAATTCACCCCTCCACTTT	CASSYGSYNSPLHF
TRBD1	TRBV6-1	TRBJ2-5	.	TGTGCCAGCAGTGCACGTGGACAGGCAACCCAAGAGACCCAGTACTTC	CASSARGQATQETQYF
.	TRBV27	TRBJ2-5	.	TGTGCCAGCAGACGGGAGTTCGCAGAGACCCAGTACTTC	CASRREFAETQYF
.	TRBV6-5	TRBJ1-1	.	TGTGCCAGCAGTTACTCGATCTGGGCCACTGAAGCTTTCTTT	CASSYSIWATEAFF
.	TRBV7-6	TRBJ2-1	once	TGTGCCAGCAGCAAAGGGGCGGGACGATACAATGAGCAGTTCTTC	CASSKGAGRYNEQFF
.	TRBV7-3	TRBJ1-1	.	TGTGCCAGCAGCATCGGACCCCCGGTGACTGAAGCTTTCTTT	CASSIGPPVTEAFF
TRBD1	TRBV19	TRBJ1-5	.	TGTGCCAGCGTAAGGACAGGAGGGGGGAATCAGCCCCAGCATTTT	CASVRTGGGNQPQHF
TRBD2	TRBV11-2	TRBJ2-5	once	TGTGCCAGCAGCCGCCGAATTAGCGGGGGGGCCGGGGAGACCCAGTACTTC	CASSRRISGGAGETQYF
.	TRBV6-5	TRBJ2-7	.	TGTGCCAGCAGTCACGGGGAGACCTACGAGCAGTACTTC	CASSHGETYEQYF
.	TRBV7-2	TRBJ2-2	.	TGTGCCAGCAGCCCCGACTTCTCCGGGGAGCTGTTTTTT	CASSPDFSGELFF
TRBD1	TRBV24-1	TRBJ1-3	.	TGTGCCACCAGTGATCCGGGACAGGGAGGAAACACCATATATTTT	CATSDPGQGGNTIYF
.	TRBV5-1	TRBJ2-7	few	TGCGCCAGCAGCTTGTACCGCTCTGGGCACAAATCCTACGAGCAGTACTTC	CASSLYRSGHKSYEQYF
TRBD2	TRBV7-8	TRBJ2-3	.	TGTGCCAGCAGCTTAGGGACTAGCGGTTTCACAGATACGCAGTATTTT	CASSLGTSGFTDTQYF
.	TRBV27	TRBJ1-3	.	TGTGCCACCCCGGTTAACACCATATATTTT	CATPVNTIYF
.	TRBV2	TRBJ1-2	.	TGTGCCAGCAGAATGGTGGGGGAGACTTACTATGGCTACACCTTC	CASRMVGETYYGYTF
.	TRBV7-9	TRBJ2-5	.	TGTGCCAGCAGCTTCGTGCAGGACCCGGGAAAGACCCAGTACTTC	CASSFVQDPGKTQYF
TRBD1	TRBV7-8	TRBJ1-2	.	TGTGCCAGCAGCTTAGCGGACAGGGGGCAGAGTGGCTACACCTTC	CASSLADRGQSGYTF
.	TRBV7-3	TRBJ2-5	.	TGTGCCAGCAGCTTCACTCCCTGGGCGTATCAAGAGACCCAGTACTTC	CASSFTPWAYQETQYF
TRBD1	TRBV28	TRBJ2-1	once	TGTGCCAGCAGCCCTAGGGACAGGGAACTTGGCAATGAGCAGTTCTTC	CASSPRDRELGNEQFF
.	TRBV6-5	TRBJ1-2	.	TGTGCCAGCAGTTACACAGGCATGGAGAACTATGGCTACACCTTC	CASSYTGMENYGYTF
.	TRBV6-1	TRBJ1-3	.	TGTGCCAGCAGTGAAGCGCTGGTGACCTCTGGAAACACCATATATTTT	CASSEALVTSGNTIYF
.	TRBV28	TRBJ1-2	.	TGTGCCAGCAGTGAGAACTATGGCTACACCTTC	CASSENYGYTF
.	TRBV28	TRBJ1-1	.	TGTGCCAGCAGCCTGCGTGAGGGGTCTGAAGCTTTCTTT	CASSLREGSEAFF
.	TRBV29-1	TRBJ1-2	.	TGCAGCGTAATACAAGCAAACTATGGCTACACCTTC	CSVIQANYGYTF
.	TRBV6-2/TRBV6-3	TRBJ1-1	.	TGTGCCAGCAGCAGGGTCCGTATGAACACTGAAGCTTTCTTT	CASSRVRMNTEAFF
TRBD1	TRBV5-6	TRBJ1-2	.	TGTGCCACCCAGACAGGGGACTATGGCTACACCTTC	CATQTGDYGYTF
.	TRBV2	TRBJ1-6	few	TGTGCCAGCAGTGGCAGCCCATCACCCCTCCACTTT	CASSGSPSPLHF
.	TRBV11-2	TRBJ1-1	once	TGTGCCAGCAGTGGGGGGAAGAGACGGTTGGCGAACACTGAAGCTTTCTTT	CASSGGKRRLANTEAFF
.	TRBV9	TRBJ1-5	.	TGTGCCAGCAGCACGGGGCGCGACAATCAGCCCCAGCATTTT	CASSTGRDNQPQHF
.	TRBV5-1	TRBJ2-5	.	TGCGCCAGCAGCTTGTCTGGGCAGCTCCAAGAGACCCAGTACTTC	CASSLSGQLQETQYF
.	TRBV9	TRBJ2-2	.	TGTGCCAGCAGCCCCCGAACAAATGAGGCCGGGGAGCTGTTTTTT	CASSPRTNEAGELFF